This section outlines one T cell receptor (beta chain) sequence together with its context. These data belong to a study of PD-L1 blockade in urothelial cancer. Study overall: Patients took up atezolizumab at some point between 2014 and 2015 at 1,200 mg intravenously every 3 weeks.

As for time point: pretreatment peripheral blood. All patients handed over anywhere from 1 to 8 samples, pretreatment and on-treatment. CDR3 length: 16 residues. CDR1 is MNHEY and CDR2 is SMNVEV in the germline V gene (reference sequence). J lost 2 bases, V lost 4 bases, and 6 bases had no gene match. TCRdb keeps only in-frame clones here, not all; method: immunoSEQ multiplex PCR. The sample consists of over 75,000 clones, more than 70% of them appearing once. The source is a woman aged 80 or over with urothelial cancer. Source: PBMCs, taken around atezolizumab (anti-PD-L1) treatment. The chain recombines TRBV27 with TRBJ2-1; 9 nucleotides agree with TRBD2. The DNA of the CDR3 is TGTGCCAGCAGTTATCGGCGGGAGGGCCCCTACAATGAGCAGTTCTTC. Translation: CASSYRREGPYNEQFF.